The present TCR beta chain was sequenced within a study of T cells after yellow fever vaccination. In this sample, this clonotype turned up a few times. From germline, CDR1 is SQVTM and CDR2 ANQGSEA. The length of the CDR3 is 12 residues. Trimming stripped 4 bases from V and 4 bases from J, with 9 bases between. In TCRdb, the 5' RACE reads were re-called with MiXCR into one record per CDR3 protein. Of around 350,000 distinct CDR3 sequences listed, 11% were seen once; the top ten hold more than 15%. The TCR comes from a man aged 18 to 35 who received the YFV17D yellow fever vaccine. Sample: PBMCs, taken on the day of the first yellow fever vaccination. This chain links TRBV29-1 with TRBJ2-3; a possible D gene is TRBD2 (5 bases). The CDR3, as DNA: TGCAGCGTTGGGAAGGGAGCAGATACGCAGTATTTT. This gives the protein CSVGKGADTQYF.